The source of this TCR beta chain is a study of CD4+ T cells in melanoma. This CDR3 spans 14 amino acids. The ends were cut back, 4 bases at V and 0 bases at J, with 11 bases in the middle. The germline CDR1 and CDR2 sequences are SGHRS and YFSETQ. Data came from immunoSEQ multiplex PCR; TCRdb stores just in-frame clones and leaves some out. The sample yields about 9,900 clones, roughly two thirds seen once. V and J are TRBV5-1 and TRBJ2-7; D remains unclear. The clonotype originates from a human donor with melanoma. Material for sequencing was cells from a culture (not recorded whether cultured in vitro). CDR3 sequence: CASSKDTTSYEQYF. The CDR3 nucleotides read TGCGCCAGCAGCAAAGACACCACCTCCTACGAGCAGTACTTC.